This T cell receptor beta chain is from a study of regulatory T cells in long-lasting Graves disease. The study's findings and limits: Persistent disease was associated with favored TRBV28 usage and with favored use of TRBJ1-2 and TRBJ2-5.

Arm-PCR of CDR3 regions and iRepertoire HTBI primers were used to build TCR beta libraries. Authors' analysis steps: The samples yielded fewer than 75 TRBV and some 15 TRBJ segments. One entry per CDR3 protein, called by TCRdb with MiXCR from the multiplex PCR reads. TCRdb, not the original authors, processed these V and J calls. The table shows 300,000 to 400,000 distinct CDR3 sequences, with about a sixth occurring only once. Indicated time point: newly diagnosed GD, antithyroid drugs for less than 3 months. PBMCs provided the RNA from which the TCR library was made. This clonotype was detected a few times. Its antigen is still unknown. With V trimmed by 0 bases and J by 3 bases, 7 bases remained unmatched. CDR3 length: 15 residues. The germline CDR1 and CDR2 sequences are DFQATT and SNEGSKA (reference sequence). These same data were also listed under a study on T cells in Graves' hyperthyroidism and ophthalmopathy. That paper notes: Absent ophthalmopathy progression within 18 months defined stable Graves' hyperthyroidism. A set of HTBI primers served as the primers for a first-round RT-PCR of the TCR CDR3.

This chain links TRBV20-1 with TRBJ1-1; 7 nucleotides match TRBD1. This sample comprised peripheral blood mononuclear cells (PBMCs), obtained at new diagnosis, from a patient treated with antithyroid drugs. The receptor was derived from a middle-aged man with Graves disease. CDR3 region: CSARDLTGVYTEAFF. In DNA, the CDR3 is TGCAGTGCTAGAGATCTAACAGGGGTTTACACTGAAGCTTTCTTT.